This T cell receptor (beta chain) was documented in a study of human T cells and chemical hapten exposure. Study-level background: For sensitization, 2% DPC was applied to an approximately 2 cm by approximately 2 cm patch of upper inner arm skin.

As to time point: patch test 1, 2 weeks after DPC sensitization. Treatment here: therapeutic diphenylcyclopropenone sensitization with weekly scalp DPC. This clonotype appeared many times. Antigen: not known. As handled by the study authors: Counts of TCRs in each sample centred on a median of around 96,000 and extended from around 25,000 to 690,000. A single record per CDR3 protein comes from TCRdb applying MiXCR to the RACE reads. These V and J calls are TCRdb output, not the study's own analysis. Seen here are 150,000 to 200,000 distinct CDR3 sequences, about 14% observed once, and the top ten hold approximately 1.5%. This CDR3 contains 17 residues. Germline values: CDR1 LGHNA, CDR2 YNFKEQ. The J segment lost 5 bases and the V segment lost 3 bases, leaving 12 bases of the junction unmatched. Findings and limits, study-wide: More PT1 expanded TCRs went with higher patch test scores.

Material: whole blood, obtained in connection with sensitization to the hapten diphenylcyclopropenone (DPC). This TCR derives from a woman aged 25-40 years with alopecia areata. Some clones in this sample may be carry-over from other donors' samples. The genes are TRBV4-2 and TRBJ1-4, with 7 bases identical to TRBD1. Here the CDR3 DNA reads TGTGCCAGCAGCCAGGCAACAGCGACAGGGATGAATGAAAAACTGTTTTTT. As protein: CASSQATATGMNEKLFF.